This record concerns one T cell receptor (beta chain) sequence. As handled by the study authors: By means of reference gene primer amplification, nucleated cell counts were estimated. Sequencing was performed with immunoSEQ multiplex PCR; in TCRdb, only in-frame clones are kept and a portion is missing. The V and J calls and the clone size are those of that table, but D and trimming were determined from the DNA. The sample includes about 59,000 clones, more than 70% of them seen just once. The data derive from a study of blood T cell repertoires in COVID-19. For the study at large: From the United States, Italy and Spain came samples of acute and convalescent COVID-19. T cells, B-cell-depleted T cells, or PBMCs provided the cDNA or gDNA that served as material.

The CDR3 consists of 16 residues. Germline V CDR1 and CDR2: LGHDT, YNNKEL (reference sequence). V was shortened by 4 bases and J by 3 bases, with 16 bases between the two germline ends. The sample taken for sequencing was peripheral blood. This chain uses TRBV3-1 (or the pseudogene TRBV3-2) with TRBJ1-5; a possible D gene is TRBD1 (6 bases). This TCR was recovered from a man in his sixties with acute or convalescent COVID-19. The CDR3 DNA follows: TGTGCCAGCAGCCGAAGCGGGGGGACATCCAATCAGCCCCAGCATTTT. Translated, it gives CASSRSGGTSNQPQHF.